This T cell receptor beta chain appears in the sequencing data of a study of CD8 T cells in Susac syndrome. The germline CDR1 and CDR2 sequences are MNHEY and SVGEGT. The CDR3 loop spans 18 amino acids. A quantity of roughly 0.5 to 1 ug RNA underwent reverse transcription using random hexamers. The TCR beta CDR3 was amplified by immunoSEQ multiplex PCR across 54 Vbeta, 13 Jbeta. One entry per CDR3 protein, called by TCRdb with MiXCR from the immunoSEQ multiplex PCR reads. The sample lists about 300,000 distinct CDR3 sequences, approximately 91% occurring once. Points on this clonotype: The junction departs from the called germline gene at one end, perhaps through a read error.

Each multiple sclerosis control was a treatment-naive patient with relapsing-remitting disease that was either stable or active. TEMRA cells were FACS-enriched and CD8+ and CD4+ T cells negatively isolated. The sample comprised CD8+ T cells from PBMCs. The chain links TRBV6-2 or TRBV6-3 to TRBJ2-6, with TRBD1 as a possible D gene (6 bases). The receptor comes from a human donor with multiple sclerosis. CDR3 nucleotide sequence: TGTGCCAGCAGTACGCGGGCAGGGGACCTTGACGGGGCCAACGCCCTGACTTTC. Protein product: CASSTRAGDLDGANALTF.